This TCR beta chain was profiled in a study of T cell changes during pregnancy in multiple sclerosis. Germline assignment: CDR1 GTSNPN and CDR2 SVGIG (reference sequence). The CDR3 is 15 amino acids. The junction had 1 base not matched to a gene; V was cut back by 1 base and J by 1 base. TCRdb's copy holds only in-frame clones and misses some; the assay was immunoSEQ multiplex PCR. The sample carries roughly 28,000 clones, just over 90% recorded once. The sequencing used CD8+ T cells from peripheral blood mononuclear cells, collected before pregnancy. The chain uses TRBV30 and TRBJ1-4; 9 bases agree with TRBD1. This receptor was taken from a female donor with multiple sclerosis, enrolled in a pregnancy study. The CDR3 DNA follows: TGTGCCTGGAGTGGGGACAGGGTAACTAATGAAAAACTGTTTTTT. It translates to CAWSGDRVTNEKLFF.